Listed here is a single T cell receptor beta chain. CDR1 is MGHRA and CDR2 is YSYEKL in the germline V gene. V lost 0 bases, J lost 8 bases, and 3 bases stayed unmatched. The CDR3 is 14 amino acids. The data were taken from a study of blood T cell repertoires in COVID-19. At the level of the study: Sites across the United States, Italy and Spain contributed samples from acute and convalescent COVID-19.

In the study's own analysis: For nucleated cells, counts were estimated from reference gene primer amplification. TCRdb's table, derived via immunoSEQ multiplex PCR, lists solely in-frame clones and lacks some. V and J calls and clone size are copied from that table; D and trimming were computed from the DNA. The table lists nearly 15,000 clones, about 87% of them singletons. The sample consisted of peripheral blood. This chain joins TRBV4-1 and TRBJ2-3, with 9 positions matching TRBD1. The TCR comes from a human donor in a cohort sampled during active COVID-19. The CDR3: CASSQETGGFTQYF. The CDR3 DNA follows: TGCGCCAGCAGCCAAGAGACAGGGGGGTTTACGCAGTATTTT.